This TCR beta chain was sequenced in a study of PD-1 blockade in classical Hodgkin lymphoma. Looking at the study overall: Nivolumab was administered to patients intravenously at 3 mg/kg every 2 weeks. Study findings and constraints: Compared with healthy donors, newly diagnosed patients reportedly showed lower baseline TCR diversity. Any patient who commenced nivolumab under 1 year after ASCT was excluded.

Comment on this clone: Its antigen is undetermined.

Sequenced by immunoSEQ multiplex PCR; TCRdb stores in-frame clones only, minus some. The sample includes 72,000 or so clones, approximately 94% seen only once; the top ten take roughly 8%. Every one of the patients relapsed after autologous stem cell transplantation (brentuximab vedotin exposure was variable). Relapsed/refractory classical Hodgkin lymphoma patients had complete, partial or progressive responses. The TCR comes from a human donor with classical Hodgkin lymphoma. The material sequenced was peripheral blood mononuclear cells (PBMCs), taken at baseline.

The CDR3 nucleotides are TGTGCCAGCAGCTCCGGGGACTCCCTTACGCAGTATTTT. Translation: CASSSGDSLTQYF. The V call is TRBV7-6, the J call TRBJ2-3; the D gene is possibly TRBD2 (6 bases). In germline, CDR1 is SGHVS, CDR2 FNYEAQ. V was clipped by 4 bases and J by 8 bases, with 13 bases between them. The CDR3 runs 13 residues. The variable domain in full, completed from reference TRBV7-6 and TRBJ2-3, reads GAGVSQSPRYKVTKRGQDVALRCDPISGHVSLYWYRQALGQGPEFLTYFNYEAQQDKSGLPNDRFSAERPEGSISTLTIQRTEQRDSAMYRCASSSGDSLTQYFGPGTRLTVL.